This T cell receptor (beta chain) was sequenced in a study of blood T cell repertoires in COVID-19. About the research overall: Sites in the United States, Italy and Spain provided acute and convalescent COVID-19 samples. T cells, B-cell-depleted T cells, or PBMCs supplied cDNA or gDNA.

The sample holds a few counts of this clone. As handled by the study authors: Amplified reference gene primers provided the basis for estimating nucleated cell counts. Sequencing used immunoSEQ multiplex PCR; TCRdb keeps in-frame clones, though not all of them. The V and J calls and clone size come from that table; D and trimming were worked out from the DNA. Among roughly 350,000 clones listed, around nine tenths were seen once. The CDR3 consists of 13 residues. In germline, CDR1 is MGHDK, CDR2 SYGVNS. The ends were cut back, 7 bases at V and 2 bases at J, with 12 bases in the middle. The Seattle patients joined while their infection was active and were tracked longitudinally afterward.

The genes are TRBV25-1 and TRBJ2-7; D gene unclear. The sequenced sample consisted of peripheral blood. The TCR comes from a woman in her sixties or seventies with COVID-19, enrolled during active disease. The CDR3 spells CASTTTGAYEQYF. DNA for the CDR3: TGTGCCAGCACTACAACCGGAGCCTACGAGCAGTACTTC.